Following are 22 T cell receptor beta chains from one sample sequenced in a study of T-cell reconstitution after alpha-beta-depleted transplantation in children (dated by TCRdb to the mid-2010s). Library preparation employed PCR. TCRdb records Illumina HiSeq 2500 as the sequencer. TCR libraries were prepared with molecular barcoding, using unique molecular identifiers to normalize TCRbeta repertoire quantification. TCRdb trimmed public reads at Q25 via fastp, called clones via MiXCR and kept in-frame beta chains. Identical CDR3 protein sequences are pooled into one entry, listed with their most common genes and DNA. This sample is represented by 190,000 or so distinct CDR3 sequences; more than 12% of them were singletons. 13% of the sample is held by the ten biggest clonotypes. This material consisted of PBMCs from the stem cell graft donor, taken from the stem cell graft. The receptors were sampled from a human donor who donated a stem cell graft to a child with acute lymphoblastic leukemia.

This clonotype was picked up many times. The chain uses TRBV29-1 and TRBJ2-3; D unresolved. The CDR3 spans 13 residues. Germline V CDR1 and CDR2: SQVTM, ANQGSEA. The V end was cut by 2 bases, the J end by 4 bases, with 10 bases between. The CDR3 sequence is CSVELPYPDTQYF. For the CDR3, the DNA is TGCAGCGTTGAATTGCCCTACCCAGATACGCAGTATTTT.

Ten or more counts support this clonotype. This chain uses TRBV7-2 with TRBJ2-3; the D gene is possibly TRBD2 (6 bases). CDR1 and CDR2 (germline): SGHTA, FQGNSA. The CDR3 is 14 amino acids. V lost 5 bases, J lost 3 bases, and 12 bases lay in between. Here the CDR3 reads CASSLSGRTDTQYF. The CDR3 DNA reads TGTGCCAGCAGCCTCAGCGGGCGAACAGATACGCAGTATTTT.

At least ten counts were recorded for this clonotype. This chain uses TRBV5-1 with TRBJ1-1; D is perhaps TRBD1 (5 bases). The CDR3 consists of 13 residues. Germline V gene lookup returns CDR1 SGHRS and CDR2 YFSETQ. Deletions cut 4 bases from V and 1 base from J, with 8 bases between. In nucleotides, the CDR3 is TGCGCCAGCAGCACAGGCTCGAACACTGAAGCTTTCTTT. Its protein is CASSTGSNTEAFF.

The rearrangement links TRBV7-2 to TRBJ2-3, with 8 nucleotides matching TRBD1. Germline V gene lookup returns CDR1 SGHTA and CDR2 FQGNSA. The length of the CDR3 is 14 residues. Trimming removed 6 bases from V and 4 bases from J; junction bases left unmatched: 6. CDR3 nucleotide sequence: TGTGCCAGCAGGAGACAGGGGTTTTCAGATACGCAGTATTTT. It translates to CASRRQGFSDTQYF.

This clonotype was detected many times. The genes are TRBV6-5 and TRBJ2-3; D remains ambiguous. This CDR3 has 14 amino acids. Germline lookup yields CDR1 MNHEY and CDR2 SVGAGI. V shed 4 bases and J shed 3 bases, with 11 bases lying between them. The CDR3 DNA is TGTGCCAGCAGTTCGTTGTCTGTTACAGATACGCAGTATTTT. It specifies CASSSLSVTDTQYF.

This clonotype was detected many times. The chain has TRBV5-1 and TRBJ1-3, with TRBD1 as a possible D gene (6 bases). From germline, CDR1 is SGHRS and CDR2 YFSETQ. V was cut by 2 bases and J by 0 bases, with 9 bases left in between. This CDR3 contains 15 residues. The CDR3 DNA reads TGCGCCAGCAGCTTACTGACAGGCTCTGGAAACACCATATATTTT. Translating it yields CASSLLTGSGNTIYF.

This clonotype was seen many times. The genes are TRBV20-1 and TRBJ2-5, with TRBD1 matching over 7 bases. Looked up from germline, CDR1 is DFQATT and CDR2 is SNEGSKA (reference sequence). CDR3 length: 14 amino acids. With 4 bases clipped from V and 5 bases from J, the junction kept 10 bases outside the gene matches. In nucleotides, the CDR3 is TGCAGTGCTACCGACAGGGCGGGTCAGGAGACCCAGTACTTC. Protein: CSATDRAGQETQYF.

In this sample, this clonotype turned up a few times. The J gene is TRBJ2-7, the V gene TRBV5-5, with 9 bases identical to TRBD1. Germline CDR1 is SGHKS and CDR2 is YYEKEE (reference sequence). Losses at the gene ends were 0 bases for V and 4 bases for J; bases not matched to a gene: 2. The CDR3 covers 14 residues. The CDR3 bases are TGTGCCAGCAGCTTGGAAGGACAGGGGTACGAGCAGTACTTC. This sequence encodes CASSLEGQGYEQYF.

The chain has TRBV30 and TRBJ1-1, with a tentative D call TRBD1 (5 bases). The CDR3 covers 13 residues. V lost 2 bases and J 6 bases, leaving 13 bases between the germline ends. Germline CDR1 is GTSNPN and CDR2 is SVGIG (reference sequence). The CDR3 DNA sequence: TGTGCCTGGAGTCTGCAGGGCGCTGCTGAAGCTTTCTTT. The encoded protein is CAWSLQGAAEAFF.

This clonotype was seen a handful of times. V gene TRBV6-1 combines with J gene TRBJ1-2; D gene uncertain. The CDR3 totals 14 residues. V was clipped by 10 bases and J by 4 bases, with 19 bases between them. The V gene's germline CDR1 is MNHNS and CDR2 SASEGT. The CDR3 spells CAIPEEWGIYGYTF. CDR3 in DNA: TGTGCCATCCCCGAGGAGTGGGGAATCTATGGCTACACCTTC.

In regard to this clonotype: A read error may be the cause here, since a much bigger clone is one base away. This chain uses TRBV5-1 with TRBJ2-5; D might be TRBD2 (5 bases). The CDR3 is 12 residues long. V was clipped by 7 bases and J by 4 bases, with 11 bases between them. CDR1 and CDR2 (germline): SGHRS, YFSETQ. The CDR3 DNA follows: TGCGCCAGCGGACGGACTGCAGAGACCCAGTACTTC. It translates to CASGRTAETQYF.

This clonotype was detected many times. The genes are TRBV4-2 and TRBJ2-3; tentative D call: TRBD1 (6 bases). Germline V CDR1 and CDR2: LGHNA, YNFKEQ. V gave up 4 bases and J gave up 3 bases, with 26 bases separating them. The CDR3 extends over 19 amino acids. CDR3: CASSLYREQGPIWTDTQYF. The CDR3 bases are TGTGCCAGCAGCCTGTATCGAGAACAGGGCCCAATATGGACAGATACGCAGTATTTT.

This clonotype was picked up many times. The chain employs TRBV29-1 and TRBJ1-2; no clear D gene. The CDR3 runs 11 residues. Deletions cut 2 bases from V and 4 bases from J, with 5 bases between. CDR1 is SQVTM and CDR2 is ANQGSEA in the germline V gene. CDR3 bases: TGCAGCGTTGAACAGGTCTATGGCTACACCTTC. It codes for CSVEQVYGYTF.

This clonotype has just a few counts. The V call is TRBV6-5, the J call TRBJ1-2, with 9 positions matching TRBD1. The CDR3 sequence is 17 residues long. J was trimmed by 4 bases and V by 4 bases; bases with no gene match: 13. The germline gives CDR1 MNHEY, CDR2 SVGAGI. The DNA of the CDR3 is TGTGCCAGCAGTTCCTTTTACAACAGGGGGCAATTCTATGGCTACACCTTC. Amino acids: CASSSFYNRGQFYGYTF.

The chain carries TRBV28 and TRBJ2-3; TRBD1 might be the D (6 bases). Germline loops: CDR1 MDHEN, CDR2 SYDVKM. The CDR3 has 15 residues. V was clipped by 4 bases and J by 3 bases, with 14 bases between them. This chain's CDR3 is CASSSPRGLTDTQYF. Here the CDR3 DNA reads TGTGCCAGCAGTTCCCCTAGGGGGTTAACAGATACGCAGTATTTT.

This clonotype showed up many times. The V and J genes are TRBV20-1 and TRBJ1-3; D remains unclear. The germline V gene encodes CDR1 DFQATT and CDR2 SNEGSKA (reference sequence). V shed 7 bases and J shed 0 bases, with 16 bases lying between them. The CDR3 has 15 residues. As DNA, the CDR3 is TGCAGTGTCCCGATACCGGGAGCCTCTGGAAACACCATATATTTT. It is translated as CSVPIPGASGNTIYF.

The sample holds a few counts of this clonotype. V gene TRBV29-1 combines with J gene TRBJ1-2; no reliable D call. CDR1 and CDR2 (germline): SQVTM, ANQGSEA. The V gene lost 3 bases and the J gene lost 5 bases, with 16 bases spanning the gap. The CDR3 is made up of 14 amino acids. This CDR3 reads CSVDFEGGGYGYTF. The CDR3 DNA sequence: TGCAGCGTTGACTTCGAAGGCGGAGGGTATGGCTACACCTTC.

This clonotype was detected ten times or more. The V gene is TRBV5-1, the J gene TRBJ2-5, with D tentatively TRBD2 (6 bases). Germline V gives CDR1 SGHRS, CDR2 YFSETQ. The V end lost 4 bases, the J end lost 4 bases, and 17 bases lay between the germline ends. The CDR3 totals 15 residues. The CDR3 region is CASSRDSLTGETQYF. The CDR3, as DNA: TGCGCCAGCAGCCGGGACTCACTCACGGGAGAGACCCAGTACTTC.

V is TRBV6-5 and J is TRBJ2-1; 13 bases fit TRBD2. This CDR3 comprises 15 residues. The J segment lost 9 bases and the V segment lost 6 bases, leaving 8 bases of the junction unmatched. From germline, CDR1 is MNHEY and CDR2 SVGAGI. Here the CDR3 DNA reads TGTGCCAGCAGCTCGACTAGCGGGAGGTCGTTTGAGCAGTTCTTC. Protein product: CASSSTSGRSFEQFF.

This clonotype was counted ten times or more. The rearrangement joins TRBV20-1 to TRBJ2-3, with a tentative D call TRBD2 (6 bases). CDR1 and CDR2 from the germline V gene are DFQATT and SNEGSKA (reference sequence). V was clipped by 5 bases and J by 5 bases, with 23 bases between them. This CDR3 has 16 residues. CDR3 residues: CSAAGGGATVEDTQYF. The CDR3 DNA sequence: TGCAGTGCTGCCGGGGGTGGGGCGACCGTGGAAGATACGCAGTATTTT.

This clonotype was seen many times. The chain has TRBV25-1 and TRBJ2-7, with D possibly matching TRBD1 (5 bases). The CDR3 is 14 amino acids. Germline values: CDR1 MGHDK, CDR2 SYGVNS. The V gene lost 4 bases and the J gene lost 2 bases, with 12 bases spanning the gap. In DNA form, the CDR3 reads TGTGCCAGCAGTGTTACCAGGGTCGCCTACGAGCAGTACTTC. It encodes CASSVTRVAYEQYF.

This clonotype has ten or more counts. V and J are TRBV12-3 or TRBV12-4 and TRBJ2-3, with TRBD2 identical over 8 bases. The CDR3 sequence is 14 residues long. J lost 5 bases, V lost 3 bases, and 4 bases had no gene match. In nucleotides, the CDR3 is TGTGCCAGCAGTTTTACGGGAGGGGGAGATACGCAGTATTTT. It yields the protein CASSFTGGGDTQYF.